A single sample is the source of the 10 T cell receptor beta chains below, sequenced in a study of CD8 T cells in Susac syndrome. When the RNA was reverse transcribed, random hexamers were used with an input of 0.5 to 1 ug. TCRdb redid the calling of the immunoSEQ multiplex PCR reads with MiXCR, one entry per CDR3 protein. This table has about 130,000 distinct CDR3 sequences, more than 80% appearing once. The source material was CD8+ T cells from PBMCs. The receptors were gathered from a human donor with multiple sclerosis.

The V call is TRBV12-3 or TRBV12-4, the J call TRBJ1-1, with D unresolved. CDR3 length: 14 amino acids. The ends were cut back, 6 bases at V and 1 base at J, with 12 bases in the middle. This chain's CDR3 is CASSLTTGNTEAFF. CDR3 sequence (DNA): TGTGCCAGCAGCCTCACTACTGGGAACACTGAAGCTTTCTTT.

CDR3 DNA: TGTGCCAGCAGCTTGGGTCGGGAACGGGCCTACGAGCAGTACGTC. Its translation is CASSLGRERAYEQYV. J is TRBJ2-7 and V is TRBV5-6; D may be TRBD2 (5 bases). Germline CDR1 SGHDT, CDR2 YYEEEE. Trimming stripped 0 bases from V and 2 bases from J, with 12 bases between. The CDR3 consists of 15 residues.

CDR3 loop: CASSRRQGPTQYF. Written as DNA, the CDR3 is TGTGCCAGCAGTCGCCGACAGGGTCCTACGCAGTATTTT. J is TRBJ2-3 and V is TRBV27; 7 positions agree with TRBD1. V lost 5 bases and J lost 8; bases outside the gene matches: 7. Germline V gives CDR1 MNHEY, CDR2 SMNVEV (reference sequence). The CDR3 totals 13 residues.

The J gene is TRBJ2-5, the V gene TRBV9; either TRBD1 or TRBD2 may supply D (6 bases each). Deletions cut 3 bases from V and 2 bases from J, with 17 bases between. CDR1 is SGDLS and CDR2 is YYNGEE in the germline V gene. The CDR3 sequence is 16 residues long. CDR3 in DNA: TGTGCCAGCAGCGCGGGCGGGACAAGCATACAAGAGACCCAGTACTTC. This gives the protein CASSAGGTSIQETQYF.

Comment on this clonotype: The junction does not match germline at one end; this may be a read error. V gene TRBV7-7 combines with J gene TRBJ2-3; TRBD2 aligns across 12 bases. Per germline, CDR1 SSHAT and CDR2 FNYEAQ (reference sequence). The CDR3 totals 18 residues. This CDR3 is CASSSGPTLAGGPDTQYF. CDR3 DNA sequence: TGTGCTAGCAGCTCAGGACCCACGCTAGCGGGAGGGCCAGATACGCAGTATTTT.

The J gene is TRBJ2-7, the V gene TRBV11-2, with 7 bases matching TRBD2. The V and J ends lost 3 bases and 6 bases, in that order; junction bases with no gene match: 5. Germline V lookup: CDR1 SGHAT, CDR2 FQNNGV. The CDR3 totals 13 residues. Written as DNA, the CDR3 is TGTGCCAGCAGCTTGGGAGGGTACACCGAGCAGTACTTC. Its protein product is CASSLGGYTEQYF.

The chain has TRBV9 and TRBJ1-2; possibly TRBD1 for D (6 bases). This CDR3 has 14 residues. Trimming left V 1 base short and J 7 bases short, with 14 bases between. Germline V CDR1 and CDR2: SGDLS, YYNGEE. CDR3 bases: TGTGCCAGCAGCGTATCTGGGGGCGCGGGTGGCTACACCTTC. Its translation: CASSVSGGAGGYTF.

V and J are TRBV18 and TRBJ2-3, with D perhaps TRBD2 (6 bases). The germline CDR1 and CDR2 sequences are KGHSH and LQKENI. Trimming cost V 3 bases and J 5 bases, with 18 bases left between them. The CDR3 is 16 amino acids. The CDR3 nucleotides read TGTGCCAGCTCACCGGCCGGATCGGGAGAAATAGATACGCAGTATTTT. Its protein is CASSPAGSGEIDTQYF.

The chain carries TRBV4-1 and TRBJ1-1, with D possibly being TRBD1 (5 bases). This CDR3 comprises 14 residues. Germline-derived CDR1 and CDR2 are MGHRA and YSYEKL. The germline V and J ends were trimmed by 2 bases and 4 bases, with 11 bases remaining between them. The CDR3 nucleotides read TGCGCCAGCAGCCAACTCTTCGGGGGCACTGAAGCTTTCTTT. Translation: CASSQLFGGTEAFF.

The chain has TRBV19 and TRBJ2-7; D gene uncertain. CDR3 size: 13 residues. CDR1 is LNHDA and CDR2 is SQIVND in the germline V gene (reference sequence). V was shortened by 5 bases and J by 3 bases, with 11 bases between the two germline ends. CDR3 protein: CASSPAVYYEQYF. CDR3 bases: TGTGCCAGTAGTCCAGCCGTCTACTACGAGCAGTACTTC. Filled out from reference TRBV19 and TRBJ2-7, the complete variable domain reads DGGITQSPKYLFRKEGQNVTLSCEQNLNHDAMYWYRQDPGQGLRLIYYSQIVNDFQKGDIAEGYSVSREKKESFPLTVTSAQKNPTAFYLCASSPAVYYEQYFGPGTRLTVT.